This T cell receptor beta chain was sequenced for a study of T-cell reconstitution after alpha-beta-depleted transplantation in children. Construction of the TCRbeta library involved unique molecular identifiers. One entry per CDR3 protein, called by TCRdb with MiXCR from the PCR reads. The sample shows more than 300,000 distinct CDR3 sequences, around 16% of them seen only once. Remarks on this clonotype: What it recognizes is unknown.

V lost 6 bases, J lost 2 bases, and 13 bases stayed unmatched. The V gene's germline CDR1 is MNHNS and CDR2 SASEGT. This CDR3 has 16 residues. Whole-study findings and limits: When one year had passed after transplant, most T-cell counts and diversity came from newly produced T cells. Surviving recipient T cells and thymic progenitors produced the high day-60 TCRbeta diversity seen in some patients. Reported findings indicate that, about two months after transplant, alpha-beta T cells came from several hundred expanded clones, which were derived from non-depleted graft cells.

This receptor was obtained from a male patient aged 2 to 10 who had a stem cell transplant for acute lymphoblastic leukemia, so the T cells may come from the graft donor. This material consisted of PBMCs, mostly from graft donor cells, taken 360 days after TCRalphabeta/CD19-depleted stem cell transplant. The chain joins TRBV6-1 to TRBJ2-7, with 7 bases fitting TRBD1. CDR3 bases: TGTGCCAGCAGACCCCGAAAGACAGGGCATACCTACGAGCAGTACTTC. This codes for CASRPRKTGHTYEQYF.